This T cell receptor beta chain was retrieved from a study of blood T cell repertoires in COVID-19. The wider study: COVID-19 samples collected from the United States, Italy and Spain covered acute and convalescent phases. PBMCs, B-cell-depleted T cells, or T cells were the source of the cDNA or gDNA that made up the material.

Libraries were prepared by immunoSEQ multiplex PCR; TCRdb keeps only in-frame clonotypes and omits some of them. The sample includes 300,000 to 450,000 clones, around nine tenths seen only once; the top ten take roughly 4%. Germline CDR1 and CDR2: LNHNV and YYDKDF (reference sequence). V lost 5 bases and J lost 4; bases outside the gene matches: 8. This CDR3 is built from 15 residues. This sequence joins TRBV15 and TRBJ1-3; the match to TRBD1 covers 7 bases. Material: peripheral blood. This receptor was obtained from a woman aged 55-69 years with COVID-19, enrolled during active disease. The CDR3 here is CATSSEGGTGNTIYF. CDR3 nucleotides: TGTGCCACCAGCTCCGAAGGGGGCACGGGAAACACCATATATTTT. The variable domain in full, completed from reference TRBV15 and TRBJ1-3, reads DAMVIQNPRYQVTQFGKPVTLSCSQTLNHNVMYWYQQKSSQAPKLLFHYYDKDFNNEADTPDNFQSRRPNTSFCFLDIRSPGLGDTAMYLCATSSEGGTGNTIYFGEGSWLTVV.